Given below is one T cell receptor (beta chain) in context. The data were taken from a study of blood T cell repertoires in COVID-19. In the study overall: Sites in the United States, Italy and Spain provided acute and convalescent COVID-19 samples. Nucleic acid was either cDNA or gDNA, and it came from T cells, B-cell-depleted T cells, or PBMCs.

Original data processing: From reference gene primer amplification, estimates of nucleated cell counts were derived. Profiling relied on immunoSEQ multiplex PCR, and the TCRdb table lists in-frame clones only, not all of them. That table gives V, J and clone size, and the DNA gave D and trimming. The table shows 100,000 to 150,000 clones, with about 89% occurring only once. V shed 2 bases, J shed 5 bases, and the junction held 4 bases outside the gene matches. Germline CDR1 SGHAT, CDR2 FQNNGV. The CDR3 is 16 amino acids. Sequenced sample: peripheral blood. The receptor was isolated from a man aged 45-65 years with active or convalescent COVID-19. The V gene is TRBV11-2, the J gene TRBJ2-2; 11 bases fit TRBD1. The DNA for the CDR3 is TGTGCCAGCAGCTTATGGGGACAGGGGGTTACCGGGGAGCTGTTTTTT. Its translation: CASSLWGQGVTGELFF.